This T cell receptor beta chain was documented in a study of T-cell memory formation after mild COVID-19. Study background: Among the donors, TCR clusters were largely specific to each donor.

TCR alpha and TCR beta cDNA libraries carrying sample barcodes and UMIs were produced by 5'RACE using constant-segment primers. TCRdb called the 5' RACE reads again in MiXCR, with one record for every CDR3 protein. The sample records just under 350,000 distinct CDR3 sequences, 13% being singletons. This clonotype was counted between two and nine times. Its cognate antigen is unknown. Study-wide results and caveats: Whether second-wave clones peaking at day 37 were SARS-CoV-2 specific went unconfirmed.

The V gene end was trimmed by 5 bases and the J gene end by 0 bases; junction bases not matched to a gene: 11. The germline V gene has CDR1 MNHEY and CDR2 SVGAGI. The CDR3 spans 18 residues. Material for sequencing was PBMCs or a T cell subset sorted from them (not recorded which). The sequence was collected from a man younger than 35 who had mild COVID-19 (a few samples of this study predate the infection). Cell type and time point are not known. The V gene is TRBV6-5, the J gene TRBJ2-2; 8 bases map to TRBD2. In DNA, the CDR3 is TGTGCCAGCAGTCCCGGGGGGGCTGTAAACGCGAACACCGGGGAGCTGTTTTTT. The encoded protein is CASSPGGAVNANTGELFF.